Listed here is a single T cell receptor (beta chain). The antigen remains unidentified. Other DNA sequences from this sample encode an identical CDR3 as well. The study ran the assay at deep level. Methods used by the authors: There were no quality scores in the junction-only immunoSEQ sequences, so filtering differed. This table comes from immunoSEQ multiplex PCR, and its TCRdb copy is limited to in-frame clones, with some not included. V, J and clone size derive from that table, while D and trimming were established from the DNA sequence. The table records around 2,100,000 clones, about 95% of them present only once. This entry comes from a study of shared clonotypes between healthy human individuals. Naivety among CD8 cells was defined by CD45RO negativity and positive CCR7 selection, thereby excluding terminally differentiated effector memory CD45RA+ cells. The CDR3 totals 14 residues. Germline lookup yields CDR1 MNHEY and CDR2 SVGAGI. Trimming took 3 bases from V and 3 from J, leaving 10 bases between them.

Study-wide points: Compared with memory subsets, naive subsets generally had larger estimated richness. A reduction in generation probabilities was seen for non-shared clonotypes relative to those shared by all four donors.

Sequencing was carried out using naive CD8+ T cells sorted from blood. The chain recombines TRBV6-5 with TRBJ2-3, with a possible D match to TRBD2 (5 bases). This clonotype was sampled from a man younger than 35 in good health. This CDR3 reads CASSYLGGTDTQYF. In DNA form, the CDR3 reads TGTGCCAGCAGTTATCTAGGCGGGACAGATACGCAGTATTTT.